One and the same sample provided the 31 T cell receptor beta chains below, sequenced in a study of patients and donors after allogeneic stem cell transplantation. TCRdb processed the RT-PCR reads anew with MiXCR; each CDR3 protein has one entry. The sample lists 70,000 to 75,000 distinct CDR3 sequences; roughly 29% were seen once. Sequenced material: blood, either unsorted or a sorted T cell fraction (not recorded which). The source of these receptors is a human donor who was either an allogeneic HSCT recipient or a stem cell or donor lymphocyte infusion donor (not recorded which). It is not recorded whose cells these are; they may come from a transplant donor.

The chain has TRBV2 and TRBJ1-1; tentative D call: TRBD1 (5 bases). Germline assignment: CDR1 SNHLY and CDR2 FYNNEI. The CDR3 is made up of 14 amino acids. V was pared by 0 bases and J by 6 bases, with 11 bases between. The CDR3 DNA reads TGTGCCAGCAGTGAAGCGCTTCGGACACCTGAAGCTTTCTTT. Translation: CASSEALRTPEAFF. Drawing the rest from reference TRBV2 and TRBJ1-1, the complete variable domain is EPEVTQTPSHQVTQMGQEVILRCVPISNHLYFYWYRQILGQKVEFLVSFYNNEISEKSEIFDDQFSVERPDGSNFTLKIRSTKLEDSAMYFCASSEALRTPEAFFGQGTRLTVV.

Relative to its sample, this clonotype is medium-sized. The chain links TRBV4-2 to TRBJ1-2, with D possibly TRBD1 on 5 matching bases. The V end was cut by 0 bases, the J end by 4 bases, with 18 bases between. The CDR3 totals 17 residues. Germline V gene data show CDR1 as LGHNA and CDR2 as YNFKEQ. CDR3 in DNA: TGTGCCAGCAGCCAAGATCCGACACATGGGGCCTCCTATGGCTACACCTTC. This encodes CASSQDPTHGASYGYTF.

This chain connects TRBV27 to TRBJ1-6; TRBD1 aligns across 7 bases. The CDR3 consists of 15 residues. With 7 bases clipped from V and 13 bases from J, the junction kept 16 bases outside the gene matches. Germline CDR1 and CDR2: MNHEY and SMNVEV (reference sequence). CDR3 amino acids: CASTYRDRGKIPLHF. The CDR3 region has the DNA TGTGCCAGCACATACCGGGACAGAGGAAAAATTCCCCTCCACTTT.

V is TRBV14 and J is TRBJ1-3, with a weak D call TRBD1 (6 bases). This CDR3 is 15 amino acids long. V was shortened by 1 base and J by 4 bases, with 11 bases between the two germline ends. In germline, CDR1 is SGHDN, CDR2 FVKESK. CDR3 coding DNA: TGTGCCAGCAGCCAAGTCCCAGGGGAAGGAAACACCATATATTTT. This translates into CASSQVPGEGNTIYF.

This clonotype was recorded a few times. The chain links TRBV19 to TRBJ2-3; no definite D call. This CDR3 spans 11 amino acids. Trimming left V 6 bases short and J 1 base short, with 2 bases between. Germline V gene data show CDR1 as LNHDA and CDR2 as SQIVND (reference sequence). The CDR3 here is CASRGTDTQYF. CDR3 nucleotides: TGTGCCAGTAGGGGCACAGATACGCAGTATTTT.

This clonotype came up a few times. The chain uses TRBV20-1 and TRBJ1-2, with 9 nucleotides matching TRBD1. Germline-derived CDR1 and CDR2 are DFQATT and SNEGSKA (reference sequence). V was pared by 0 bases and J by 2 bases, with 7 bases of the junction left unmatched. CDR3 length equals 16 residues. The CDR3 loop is CSARDHPGQGNYGYTF. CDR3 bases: TGCAGTGCTAGAGATCATCCGGGACAGGGAAACTATGGCTACACCTTC.

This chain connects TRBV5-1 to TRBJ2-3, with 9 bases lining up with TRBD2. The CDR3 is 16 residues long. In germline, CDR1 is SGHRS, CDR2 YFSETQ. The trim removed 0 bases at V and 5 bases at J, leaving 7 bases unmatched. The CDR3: CASSLVGGGAVDTQYF. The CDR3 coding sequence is TGCGCCAGCAGCTTGGTCGGCGGGGGGGCCGTAGATACGCAGTATTTT.

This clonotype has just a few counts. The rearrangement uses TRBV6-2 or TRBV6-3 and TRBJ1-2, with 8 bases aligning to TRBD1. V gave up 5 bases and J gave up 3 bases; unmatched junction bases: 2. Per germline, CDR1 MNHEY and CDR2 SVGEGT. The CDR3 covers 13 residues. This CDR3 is CASSGQGDYGYTF. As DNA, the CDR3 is TGTGCCAGCAGTGGACAGGGTGACTATGGCTACACCTTC.

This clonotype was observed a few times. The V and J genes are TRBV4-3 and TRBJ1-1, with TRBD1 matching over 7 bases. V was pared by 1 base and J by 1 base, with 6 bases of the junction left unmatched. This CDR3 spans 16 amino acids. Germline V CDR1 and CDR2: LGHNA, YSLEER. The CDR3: CASSQVPGQRNTEAFF. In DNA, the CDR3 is TGCGCCAGCAGCCAAGTCCCGGGACAGCGGAACACTGAAGCTTTCTTT.

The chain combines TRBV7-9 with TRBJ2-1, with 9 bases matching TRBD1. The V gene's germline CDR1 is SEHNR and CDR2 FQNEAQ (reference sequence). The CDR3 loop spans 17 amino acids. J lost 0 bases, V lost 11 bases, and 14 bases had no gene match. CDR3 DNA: TGTGCCCTAAGACAGGGGGGACTTTTGAGCTCCTACAATGAGCAGTTCTTC. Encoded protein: CALRQGGLLSSYNEQFF.

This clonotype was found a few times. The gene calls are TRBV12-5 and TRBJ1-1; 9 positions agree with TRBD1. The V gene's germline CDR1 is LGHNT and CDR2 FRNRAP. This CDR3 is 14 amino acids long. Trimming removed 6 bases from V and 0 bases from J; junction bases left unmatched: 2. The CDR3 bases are TGTGCTAGTGGCGGGACAGGGATGAACACTGAAGCTTTCTTT. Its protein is CASGGTGMNTEAFF.

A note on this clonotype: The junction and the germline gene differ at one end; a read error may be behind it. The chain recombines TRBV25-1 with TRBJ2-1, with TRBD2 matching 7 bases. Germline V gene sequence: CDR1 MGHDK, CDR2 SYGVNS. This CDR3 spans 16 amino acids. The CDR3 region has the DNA TGTGCCAACAGTGGAATCAGGGAGGGACCCTACAATGAGCAGTTCTTC. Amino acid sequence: CANSGIREGPYNEQFF.

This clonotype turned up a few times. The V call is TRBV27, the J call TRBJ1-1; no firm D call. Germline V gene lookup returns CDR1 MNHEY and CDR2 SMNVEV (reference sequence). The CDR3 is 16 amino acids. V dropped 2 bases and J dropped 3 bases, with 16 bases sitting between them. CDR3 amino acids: CASSLPPRVSHTEAFF. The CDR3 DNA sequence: TGTGCCAGCAGTTTACCCCCTCGGGTTTCGCACACTGAAGCTTTCTTT.

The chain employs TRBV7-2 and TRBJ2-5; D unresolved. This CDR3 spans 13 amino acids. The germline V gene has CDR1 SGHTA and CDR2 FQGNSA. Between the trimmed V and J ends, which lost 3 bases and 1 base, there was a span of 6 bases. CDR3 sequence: CASSFKRQETQYF. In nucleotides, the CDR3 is TGTGCCAGCAGCTTTAAACGCCAAGAGACCCAGTACTTC.

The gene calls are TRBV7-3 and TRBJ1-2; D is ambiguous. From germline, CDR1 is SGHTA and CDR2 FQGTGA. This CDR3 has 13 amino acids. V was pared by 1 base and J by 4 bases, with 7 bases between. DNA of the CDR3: TGTGCCAGCAGCTTAAGTAGTGGCTATGGCTACACCTTC. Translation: CASSLSSGYGYTF.

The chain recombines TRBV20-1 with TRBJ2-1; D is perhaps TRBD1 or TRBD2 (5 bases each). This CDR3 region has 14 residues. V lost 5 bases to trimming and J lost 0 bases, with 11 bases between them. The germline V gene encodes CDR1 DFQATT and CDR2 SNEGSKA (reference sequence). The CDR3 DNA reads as TGCAGTGCTCGTAGTGGGGGCTCCTACAATGAGCAGTTCTTC. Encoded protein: CSARSGGSYNEQFF.

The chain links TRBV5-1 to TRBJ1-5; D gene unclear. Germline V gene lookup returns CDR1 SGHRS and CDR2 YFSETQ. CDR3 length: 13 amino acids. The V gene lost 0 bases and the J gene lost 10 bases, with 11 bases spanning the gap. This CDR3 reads CASSLAPWRPQHF. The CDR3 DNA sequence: TGCGCCAGCAGCTTGGCCCCCTGGAGACCCCAGCATTTT.

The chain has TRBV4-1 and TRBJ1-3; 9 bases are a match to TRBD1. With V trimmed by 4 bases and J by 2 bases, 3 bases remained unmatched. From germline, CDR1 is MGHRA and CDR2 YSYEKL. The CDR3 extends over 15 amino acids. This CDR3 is CASSLGTGTGNTIYF. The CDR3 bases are TGCGCCAGCAGCCTGGGGACAGGGACTGGAAACACCATATATTTT.

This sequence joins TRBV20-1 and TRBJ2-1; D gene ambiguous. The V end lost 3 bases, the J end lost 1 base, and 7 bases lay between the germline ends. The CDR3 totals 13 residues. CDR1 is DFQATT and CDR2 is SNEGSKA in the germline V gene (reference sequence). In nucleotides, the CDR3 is TGCAGTGCTAGTACCACTTCCTACAATGAGCAGTTCTTC. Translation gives CSASTTSYNEQFF.

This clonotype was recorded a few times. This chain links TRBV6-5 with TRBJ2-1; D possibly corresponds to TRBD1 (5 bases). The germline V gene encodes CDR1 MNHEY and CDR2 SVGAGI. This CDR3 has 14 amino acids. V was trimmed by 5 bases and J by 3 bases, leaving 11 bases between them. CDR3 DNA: TGTGCCAGCAGTCCTGGACACCTCTACAATGAGCAGTTCTTC. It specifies CASSPGHLYNEQFF.

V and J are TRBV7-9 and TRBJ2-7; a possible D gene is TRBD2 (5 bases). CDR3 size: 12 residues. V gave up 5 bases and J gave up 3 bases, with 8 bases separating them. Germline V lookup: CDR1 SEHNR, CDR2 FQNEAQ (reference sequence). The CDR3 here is CASSEGYYEQYF. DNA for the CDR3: TGTGCCAGCAGCGAGGGTTACTACGAGCAGTACTTC. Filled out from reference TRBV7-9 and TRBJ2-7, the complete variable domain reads DTGVSQNPRHKITKRGQNVTFRCDPISEHNRLYWYRQTLGQGPEFLTYFQNEAQLEKSRLLSDRFSAERPKGSFSTLEIQRTEQGDSAMYLCASSEGYYEQYFGPGTRLTVT.

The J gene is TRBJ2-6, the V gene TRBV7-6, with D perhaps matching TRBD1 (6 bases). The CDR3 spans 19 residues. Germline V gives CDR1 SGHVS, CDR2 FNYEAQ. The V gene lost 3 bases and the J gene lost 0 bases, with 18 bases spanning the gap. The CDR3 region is CASSFLRGSIISGANVLTF. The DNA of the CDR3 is TGTGCCAGCAGCTTCCTAAGGGGGTCTATCATCTCTGGGGCCAACGTCCTGACTTTC. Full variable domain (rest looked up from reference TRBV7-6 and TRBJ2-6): GAGVSQSPRYKVTKRGQDVALRCDPISGHVSLYWYRQALGQGPEFLTYFNYEAQQDKSGLPNDRFSAERPEGSISTLTIQRTEQRDSAMYRCASSFLRGSIISGANVLTFGAGSRLTVL.

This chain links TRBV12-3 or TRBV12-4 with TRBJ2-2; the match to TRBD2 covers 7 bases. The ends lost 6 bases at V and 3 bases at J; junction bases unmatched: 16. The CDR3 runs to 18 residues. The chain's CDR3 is CASRGQAGWEYHTGELFF. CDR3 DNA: TGTGCCAGCAGAGGTCAAGCGGGATGGGAGTACCACACCGGGGAGCTGTTTTTT.

The CDR3 DNA is TGCGCCAGCAGCTTGGGTTTTCAGGGGGCGCGAGTTTTGACTGAAGCTTTCTTT. This gives the protein CASSLGFQGARVLTEAFF. V gene TRBV5-1 combines with J gene TRBJ1-1, with 8 bases aligning to TRBD1. Germline trimming cut 0 bases from V and 5 bases from J; bases unmatched to any gene: 15. The CDR3 is 18 residues long. Germline-derived CDR1 and CDR2 are SGHRS and YFSETQ.

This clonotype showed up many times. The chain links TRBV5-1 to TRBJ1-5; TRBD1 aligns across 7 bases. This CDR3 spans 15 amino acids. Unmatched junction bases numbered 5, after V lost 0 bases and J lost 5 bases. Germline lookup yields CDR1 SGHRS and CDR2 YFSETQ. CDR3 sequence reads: CASSLAAGGDQPQHF. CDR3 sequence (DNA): TGCGCCAGCAGCTTGGCGGCAGGGGGTGATCAGCCCCAGCATTTT. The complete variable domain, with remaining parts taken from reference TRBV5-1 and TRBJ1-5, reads KAGVTQTPRYLIKTRGQQVTLSCSPISGHRSVSWYQQTPGQGLQFLFEYFSETQRNKGNFPGRFSGRQFSNSRSEMNVSTLELGDSALYLCASSLAAGGDQPQHFGDGTRLSIL.

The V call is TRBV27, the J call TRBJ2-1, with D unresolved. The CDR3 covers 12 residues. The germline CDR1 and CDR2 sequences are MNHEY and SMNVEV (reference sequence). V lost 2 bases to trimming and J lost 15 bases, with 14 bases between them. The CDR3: CASSLQSTHLFF. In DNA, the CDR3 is TGTGCCAGCAGTTTACAGTCCACCCACCTGTTCTTC.

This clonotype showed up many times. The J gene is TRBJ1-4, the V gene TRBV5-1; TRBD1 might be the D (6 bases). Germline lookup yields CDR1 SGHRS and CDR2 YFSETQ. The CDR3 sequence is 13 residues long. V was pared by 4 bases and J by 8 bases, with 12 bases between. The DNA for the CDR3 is TGCGCCAGCAGCCGGACAGTAAAGGAAAAACTGTTTTTT. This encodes CASSRTVKEKLFF.

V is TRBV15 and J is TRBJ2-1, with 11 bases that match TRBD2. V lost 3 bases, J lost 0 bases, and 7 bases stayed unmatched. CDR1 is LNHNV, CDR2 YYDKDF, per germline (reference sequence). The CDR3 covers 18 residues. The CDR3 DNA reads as TGTGCCACCAGCAGGGCTCCTAGCGGGAGGAGCTCCTACAATGAGCAGTTCTTC. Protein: CATSRAPSGRSSYNEQFF.

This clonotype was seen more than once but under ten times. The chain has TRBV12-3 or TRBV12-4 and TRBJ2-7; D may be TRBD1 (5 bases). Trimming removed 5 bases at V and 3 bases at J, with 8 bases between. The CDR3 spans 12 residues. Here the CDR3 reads CASSRTGYEQYF. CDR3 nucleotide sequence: TGTGCCAGCAGTAGAACAGGCTACGAGCAGTACTTC.

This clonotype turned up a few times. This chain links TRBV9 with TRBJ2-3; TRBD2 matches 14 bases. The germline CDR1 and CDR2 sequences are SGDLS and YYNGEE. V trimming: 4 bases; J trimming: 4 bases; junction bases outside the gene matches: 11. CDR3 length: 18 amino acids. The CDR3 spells CASSPEPGLAGVADTQYF. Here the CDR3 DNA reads TGTGCCAGCAGCCCCGAACCGGGACTAGCGGGGGTCGCAGATACGCAGTATTTT.

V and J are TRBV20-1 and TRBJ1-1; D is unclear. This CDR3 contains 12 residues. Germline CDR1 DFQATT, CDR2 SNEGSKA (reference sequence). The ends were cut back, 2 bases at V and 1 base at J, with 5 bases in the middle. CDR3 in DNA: TGCAGTGCTAGACAGCCGAACACTGAAGCTTTCTTT. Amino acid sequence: CSARQPNTEAFF.